The T cell receptor beta chain under discussion was sequenced for a study of blood T cell repertoires in COVID-19. Membership in each cohort depended on participant-reported clinical history. Trimming at V came to 1 base and at J to 4 bases, leaving 10 bases not matched to a gene. Germline V CDR1 and CDR2: SGHKS, YYEKEE (reference sequence). CDR3 length equals 16 residues. In the original analysis: Scientists estimated how many nucleated cells there were by amplifying reference gene primers. Clones were read by immunoSEQ multiplex PCR, and TCRdb kept only the in-frame ones, dropping some. That table gives V, J and clone size, and the DNA gave D and trimming. The table lists under 300,000 clones, about 87% of them singletons, with about 3.1% in the top ten.

The sequencing sample was made of PBMCs or T cells enriched from blood (not recorded which). This sequence was found in a woman in her thirties or forties who had been exposed to COVID-19. J is TRBJ2-5 and V is TRBV5-5; 7 positions match TRBD1. CDR3 nucleotide sequence: TGTGCCAGCAGCTTGTACGCCAGGGGGATAGGAGAGACCCAGTACTTC. It codes for CASSLYARGIGETQYF.